The sequence of this TCR beta chain was determined in a study of T cell repertoires in ileal Crohn's disease. In the study overall: All patients had surgery for stricturing (roughly 61%) or penetrating (39%) disease.

The table came from immunoSEQ multiplex PCR; TCRdb's copy has only in-frame clones and leaves some out. This table holds over 10,000 clones, roughly 78% found once. The CDR3 spans 15 residues. CDR1 and CDR2 (germline): SGHAT, FQNNGV. Deletions cut 3 bases from V and 2 bases from J, with 13 bases between. Broader study findings: Endoscopic recurrence occurred in every patient whose clonality exceeded 26.8%. Mucosal expansions were suggested to be mainly CD8 T cells.

Time point of the sample: neoterminal ileum biopsy at postoperative endoscopy, about 6 months after surgery. This clone was detected only once. Its specificity is unknown. The source of this sequence is an adult with Crohn's disease. The sequenced sample was ileal tissue. V and J are TRBV11-2 and TRBJ2-5; TRBD1 is a possible D gene (6 bases). CDR3 bases: TGTGCCAGCAGCTTCTCGGACAGTGGACAAGAGACCCAGTACTTC. This sequence encodes CASSFSDSGQETQYF.